Presented here are 18 T cell receptor beta chains from one specimen sequenced in a study of spatial heterogeneity in lung cancer. As to time point: sample taken at primary tumor resection. Tumor, nontumor lung or frozen PBMC supplied whole RNA that was sequenced unsorted. TCRdb reprocessed the 5' RACE reads via MiXCR and lists one record per CDR3 protein. Altogether around 9,700 distinct CDR3 sequences are present, around 6.5% being singletons, with the ten largest covering roughly 28%. This specimen was PBMCs, taken at surgery. Source of these receptors: a male donor with early-stage non-small cell lung cancer.

This clonotype was observed many times. This beta chain is an unintended read in a library built for alpha chains; its size means little. The V call is TRBV18, the J call TRBJ2-2; TRBD2 might be the D (5 bases). The germline V gene encodes CDR1 KGHSH and CDR2 LQKENI. The V and J ends lost 3 bases and 4 bases respectively, with 15 bases between them. This CDR3 contains 16 residues. The CDR3 DNA follows: TGTGCCAGCTCACCCCGGCAGCGGCGCGGCACCGGGGAGCTGTTTTTT. Its protein product is CASSPRQRRGTGELFF.

This clonotype showed up many times. Little can be read into the size of this beta chain, an off-target read in a library designed for alpha chains. This rearrangement joins TRBV7-9 to TRBJ2-7; tentatively, D is TRBD2 (6 bases). Per the germline V gene, CDR1 is SEHNR and CDR2 is FQNEAQ (reference sequence). CDR3 length equals 12 residues. Trimming took 4 bases from V and 7 from J, leaving 11 bases between them. The CDR3 spells CASSSQGGEQYF. In nucleotides, the CDR3 is TGTGCCAGCAGCTCCCAGGGAGGAGAGCAGTACTTC.

This clonotype was counted many times. This beta chain is an off-target read within a library intended for alpha chains, so its frequency means little. The J gene is TRBJ2-2, the V gene TRBV20-1; D is perhaps TRBD1 (6 bases). Germline values: CDR1 DFQATT, CDR2 SNEGSKA (reference sequence). V shed 6 bases and J shed 5 bases, with 16 bases lying between them. The CDR3 loop spans 14 amino acids. The CDR3 nucleotides are TGCAGTGCCCGTAACAGGGTACGGACCGGGGAGCTGTTTTTT. It codes for CSARNRVRTGELFF.

This clonotype was counted ten times or more. This beta chain was picked up by a library intended for alpha chains and is off target, so its count carries little meaning. The chain recombines TRBV25-1 with TRBJ1-4; D is perhaps TRBD1 (6 bases). Germline V gene lookup returns CDR1 MGHDK and CDR2 SYGVNS. This CDR3 spans 13 amino acids. With 6 bases removed from V and 2 bases from J, the gap between germline ends came to 7 bases. The CDR3 DNA sequence: TGTGCCAGCAGGACAGGCACTAATGAAAAACTGTTTTTT. Translating it yields CASRTGTNEKLFF.

This clonotype was picked up a small number of times. The size of this beta chain means little, since it is a stray read in a library made for alpha chains. This chain links TRBV2 with TRBJ1-4; D is unclear. V dropped 4 bases and J dropped 7 bases, with 13 bases sitting between them. The V gene's germline CDR1 is SNHLY and CDR2 FYNNEI. The CDR3 spans 14 residues. The CDR3 here is CASSGRARGEKLFF. The CDR3 coding sequence is TGTGCCAGCAGTGGGAGGGCGCGAGGTGAAAAACTGTTTTTT.

This clonotype has only a few counts. This beta chain is an off-target read within a library intended for alpha chains, so its frequency means little. The chain is built from TRBV5-1 and TRBJ2-3; D uncertain. The CDR3 covers 12 residues. CDR1 and CDR2 from the germline V gene are SGHRS and YFSETQ. Trimming cost V 4 bases and J 0 bases, with 3 bases left between them. In DNA, the CDR3 is TGCGCCAGCAGCCTAAGCACAGATACGCAGTATTTT. It encodes CASSLSTDTQYF.

This clonotype showed up many times. This beta chain is a stray read from a library made for alpha chains; its abundance is not meaningful. The rearrangement uses TRBV20-1 and TRBJ1-3; unclear D gene. This CDR3 contains 11 residues. Germline V gives CDR1 DFQATT, CDR2 SNEGSKA (reference sequence). V shed 3 bases and J shed 4 bases, with 4 bases lying between them. In DNA form, the CDR3 reads TGCAGTGCTAGGACCGGAAACACCATATATTTT. This encodes CSARTGNTIYF.

This clonotype was seen a few times. Because the library targeted alpha chains, this beta chain is an off-target read whose size means little. This chain joins TRBV11-3 and TRBJ2-2; no definite D call. The length of the CDR3 is 15 residues. Per germline, CDR1 SGHNT and CDR2 YENEEA. The germline V and J ends were trimmed by 5 bases and 4 bases, with 14 bases remaining between them. CDR3 nucleotides: TGTGCCAGCAGCCCGAAGGCAGGCGGCACCGGGGAGCTGTTTTTT. This gives the protein CASSPKAGGTGELFF.

With regard to this clonotype: This beta chain is off target for a library built for alpha chains, so its abundance means little. CDR3 in DNA: TGCGCCAGCAGTGAGGGGGTCGGCCCCTACAATGAGCAGTTCTTC. Its protein product is CASSEGVGPYNEQFF. The chain uses TRBV10-2 and TRBJ2-1; the D is unclear. The CDR3 is 15 residues long. V was cut by 2 bases and J by 2 bases, with 10 bases left in between. CDR1 and CDR2 from the germline V gene are WSHSY and SAAADI.

Remarks on this clonotype: This beta chain came through as a stray read in a library set up for alpha chains, and its size says little. V gene TRBV7-2 combines with J gene TRBJ2-3; D is unclear. This CDR3 has 12 amino acids. Germline-derived CDR1 and CDR2 are SGHTA and FQGNSA. V gave up 5 bases and J gave up 4 bases, with 7 bases separating them. The CDR3 DNA is TGTGCCAGCAGCCTCCCTCCAGATACGCAGTATTTT. As protein: CASSLPPDTQYF.

Remarks on this clonotype: This beta chain came through as a stray read in a library set up for alpha chains, and its size says little. This chain connects TRBV4-1 to TRBJ1-6; a weak D match, TRBD1 (5 bases). CDR1 and CDR2 from the germline V gene are MGHRA and YSYEKL. V dropped 8 bases and J dropped 9 bases, with 17 bases sitting between them. This CDR3 is built from 14 residues. The CDR3 reads CASGADGPTSPLHF. The CDR3 DNA is TGCGCCAGCGGGGCTGATGGACCTACTTCACCCCTCCACTTT.

This clonotype occurred a few times. This beta chain turned up in a library designed for alpha chains; as an off-target read, its abundance says little. The chain links TRBV11-2 to TRBJ2-3, with TRBD1 as a possible D gene (5 bases). Trimming left V 5 bases short and J 2 bases short, with 20 bases between. Looked up from germline, CDR1 is SGHAT and CDR2 is FQNNGV. The CDR3 consists of 17 residues. CDR3 DNA: TGTGCCAGCAGCCGTGACACAATGGACACCTACACAGATACGCAGTATTTT. This codes for CASSRDTMDTYTDTQYF.

This clonotype was recorded many times. This beta chain is off target for a library built for alpha chains, so its abundance means little. The CDR3 spells CASSVAQHGSGTYNEQFF. CDR3 nucleotides: TGTGCCAGCAGCGTGGCGCAGCATGGTAGCGGGACCTACAATGAGCAGTTCTTC. V is TRBV9 and J is TRBJ2-1; 8 nucleotides line up with TRBD2. V dropped 2 bases and J dropped 2; count of bases not matched to a gene: 12. The V gene's germline CDR1 is SGDLS and CDR2 YYNGEE. The CDR3 extends over 18 amino acids.

The sample holds many counts of this clonotype. This beta chain appears as a stray read in a library generated for alpha chains; its size is not informative. The chain employs TRBV10-3 and TRBJ2-7; TRBD1 is a possible D gene (6 bases). This CDR3 region has 14 residues. Germline loops: CDR1 ENHRY, CDR2 SYGVKD. Trimming left V 6 bases short and J 3 bases short, with 15 bases between. As DNA, the CDR3 is TGTGCCATCAGCGATTCAGGGGCAGTCTACGAGCAGTACTTC. Amino acids: CAISDSGAVYEQYF.

This clonotype was found many times. This beta chain is an unintended read in a library built for alpha chains; its size means little. J is TRBJ2-1 and V is TRBV25-1, with D possibly being TRBD1 or TRBD2 (6 bases each). V lost 7 bases, J lost 4 bases, and 11 bases lay in between. The CDR3 extends over 13 amino acids. The germline CDR1 and CDR2 sequences are MGHDK and SYGVNS. CDR3 residues: CASNRGPYNEQFF. CDR3 in DNA: TGTGCCAGCAACCGGGGGCCGTACAATGAGCAGTTCTTC.

This clonotype showed up just a few times. The library was designed around alpha chains, so this beta chain is a stray read whose abundance carries little weight. V usage is TRBV7-9 and J usage is TRBJ1-1, with D possibly being TRBD1 (6 bases). Trimming shortened V by 2 bases and J by 4 bases, and 11 bases separated the two germline ends. The CDR3 runs 14 residues. Per germline, CDR1 SEHNR and CDR2 FQNEAQ (reference sequence). The DNA of the CDR3 is TGTGCCAGCAGCTTAAAGTCAGGGGCCACTGAAGCTTTCTTT. This encodes CASSLKSGATEAFF.

For this clonotype: For a library built for alpha chains, this beta chain is a stray read; little rests on its size. V usage is TRBV27 and J usage is TRBJ2-1; D perhaps matches TRBD2 (6 bases). This CDR3 contains 19 residues. Per the germline V gene, CDR1 is MNHEY and CDR2 is SMNVEV (reference sequence). V gave up 6 bases and J gave up 0 bases, with 24 bases separating them. CDR3 region: CASSRDFSGVSSSYNEQFF. The DNA for the CDR3 is TGTGCCAGCAGCCGGGACTTCTCGGGGGTCTCGAGCTCCTACAATGAGCAGTTCTTC.

Concerning this clonotype: With the library built for alpha chains, this beta chain is off target and its frequency is not meaningful. The rearrangement links TRBV7-8 to TRBJ2-7; D gene unclear. Between the trimmed V and J ends, which lost 2 bases and 3 bases, there was a span of 11 bases. CDR1 and CDR2 from the germline V gene are SGHVS and FQNEAQ. The CDR3 loop spans 14 amino acids. CDR3 loop: CASSLSLLSYEQYF. In nucleotides, the CDR3 is TGTGCCAGCAGCTTAAGCCTTTTGAGCTACGAGCAGTACTTC.